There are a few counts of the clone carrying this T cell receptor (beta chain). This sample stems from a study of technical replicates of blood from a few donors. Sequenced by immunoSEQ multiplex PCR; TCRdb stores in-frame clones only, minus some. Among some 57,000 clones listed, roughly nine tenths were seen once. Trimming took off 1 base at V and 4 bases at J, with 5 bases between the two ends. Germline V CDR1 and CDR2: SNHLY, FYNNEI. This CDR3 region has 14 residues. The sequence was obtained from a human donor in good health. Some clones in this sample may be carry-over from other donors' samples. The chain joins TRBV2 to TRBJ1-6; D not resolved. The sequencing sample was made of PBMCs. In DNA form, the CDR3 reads TGTGCCAGCAGTGAAGGCGGGTATAATTCACCCCTCCACTTT. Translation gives CASSEGGYNSPLHF.